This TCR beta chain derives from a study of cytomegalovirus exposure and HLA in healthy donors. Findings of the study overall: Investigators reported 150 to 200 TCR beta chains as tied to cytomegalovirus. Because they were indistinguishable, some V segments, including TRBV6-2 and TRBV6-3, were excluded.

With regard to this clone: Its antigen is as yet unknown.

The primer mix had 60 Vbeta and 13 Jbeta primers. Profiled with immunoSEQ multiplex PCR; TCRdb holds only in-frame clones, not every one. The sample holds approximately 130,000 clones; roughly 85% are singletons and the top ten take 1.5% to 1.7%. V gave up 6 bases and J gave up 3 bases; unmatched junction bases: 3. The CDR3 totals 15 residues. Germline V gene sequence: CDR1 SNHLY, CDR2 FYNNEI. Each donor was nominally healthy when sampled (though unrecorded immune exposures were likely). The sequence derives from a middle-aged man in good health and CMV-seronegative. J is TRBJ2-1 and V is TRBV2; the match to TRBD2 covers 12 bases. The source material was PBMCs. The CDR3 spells CASRTSGRGYNEQFF. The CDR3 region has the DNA TGTGCCAGCAGGACTAGCGGGAGAGGCTACAATGAGCAGTTCTTC.